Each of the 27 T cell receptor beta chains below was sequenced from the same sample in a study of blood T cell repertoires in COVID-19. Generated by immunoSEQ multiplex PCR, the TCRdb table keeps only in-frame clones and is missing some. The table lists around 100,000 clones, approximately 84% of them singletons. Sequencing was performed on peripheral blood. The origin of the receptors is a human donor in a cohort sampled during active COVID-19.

CDR3 sequence reads: CASSQGGTGSLNTEAFF. In DNA form, the CDR3 reads TGCGCCAGCAGCCAAGGGGGGACAGGATCGTTGAACACTGAAGCTTTCTTT. This chain joins TRBV4-1 and TRBJ1-1, with 8 nucleotides matching TRBD1. Trimming took 1 base from V and 0 from J; bases not matched to a gene: 7. Germline V gene lookup returns CDR1 MGHRA and CDR2 YSYEKL. There are 17 residues in the CDR3.

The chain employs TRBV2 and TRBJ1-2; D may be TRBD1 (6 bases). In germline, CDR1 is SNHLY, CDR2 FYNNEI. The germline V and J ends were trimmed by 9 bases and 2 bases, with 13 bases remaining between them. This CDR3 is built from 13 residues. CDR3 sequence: CASNREINYGYTF. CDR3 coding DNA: TGTGCCAGTAACAGGGAGATAAACTATGGCTACACCTTC.

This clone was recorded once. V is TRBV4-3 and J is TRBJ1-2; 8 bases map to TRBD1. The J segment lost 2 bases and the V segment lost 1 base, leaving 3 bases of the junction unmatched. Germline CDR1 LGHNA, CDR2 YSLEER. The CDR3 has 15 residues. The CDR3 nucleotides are TGCGCCAGCAGCCAAGCGGGACAGGCAAACTATGGCTACACCTTC. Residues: CASSQAGQANYGYTF.

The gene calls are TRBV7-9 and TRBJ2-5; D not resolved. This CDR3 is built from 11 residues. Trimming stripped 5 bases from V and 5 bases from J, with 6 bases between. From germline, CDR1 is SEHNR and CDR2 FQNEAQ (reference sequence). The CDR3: CASSPVETQYF. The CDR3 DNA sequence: TGTGCCAGCAGCCCCGTCGAGACCCAGTACTTC.

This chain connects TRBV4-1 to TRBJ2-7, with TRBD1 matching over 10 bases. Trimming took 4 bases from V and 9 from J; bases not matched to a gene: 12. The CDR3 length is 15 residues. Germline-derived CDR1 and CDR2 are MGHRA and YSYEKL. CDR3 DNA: TGCGCCAGCAGCCGCCCGGGACAGGGGTCGGGAGGGCAGTACTTC. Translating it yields CASSRPGQGSGGQYF.

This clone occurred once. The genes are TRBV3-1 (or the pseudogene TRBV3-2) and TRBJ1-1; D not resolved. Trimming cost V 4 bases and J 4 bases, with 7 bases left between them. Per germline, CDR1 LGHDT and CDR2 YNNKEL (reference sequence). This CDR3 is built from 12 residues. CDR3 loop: CASSPRGTEAFF. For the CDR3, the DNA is TGTGCCAGCAGCCCCAGAGGCACTGAAGCTTTCTTT.

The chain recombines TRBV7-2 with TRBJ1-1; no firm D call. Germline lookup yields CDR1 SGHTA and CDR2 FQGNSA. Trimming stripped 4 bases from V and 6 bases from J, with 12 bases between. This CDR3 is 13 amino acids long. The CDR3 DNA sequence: TGTGCCAGCAGCTCCTATGGACTCGCTGAAGCTTTCTTT. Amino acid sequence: CASSSYGLAEAFF.

The CDR3 here is CASSSGGQLYTF. CDR3 coding DNA: TGTGCCAGCAGCTCCGGGGGGCAGCTCTACACCTTC. The V and J genes are TRBV5-6 and TRBJ1-2; possibly TRBD1 for D (6 bases). Per the germline V gene, CDR1 is SGHDT and CDR2 is YYEEEE. This CDR3 comprises 12 residues. Trimming removed 3 bases from V and 10 bases from J, with 13 bases in between.

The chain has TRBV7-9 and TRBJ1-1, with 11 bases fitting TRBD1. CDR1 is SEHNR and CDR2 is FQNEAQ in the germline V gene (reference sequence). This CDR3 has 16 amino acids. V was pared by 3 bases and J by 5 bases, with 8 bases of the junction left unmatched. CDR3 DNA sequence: TGTGCCAGCAGCTTGGGAGTCGGGACAGGGGGAACTGAAGCTTTCTTT. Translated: CASSLGVGTGGTEAFF.

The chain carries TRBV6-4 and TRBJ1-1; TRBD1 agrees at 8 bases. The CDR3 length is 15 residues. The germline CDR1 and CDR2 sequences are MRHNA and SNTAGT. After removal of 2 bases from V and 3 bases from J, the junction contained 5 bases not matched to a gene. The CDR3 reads CASSDSPGQDTEAFF. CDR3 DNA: TGTGCCAGCAGTGACAGCCCGGGACAGGACACTGAAGCTTTCTTT.

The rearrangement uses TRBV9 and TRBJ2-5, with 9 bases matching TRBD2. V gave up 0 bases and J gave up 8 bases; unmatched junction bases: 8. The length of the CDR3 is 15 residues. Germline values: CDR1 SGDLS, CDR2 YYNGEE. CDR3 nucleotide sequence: TGTGCCAGCAGCGTAGAGGGTAGCGGGGGTCGAACCCAGTACTTC. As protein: CASSVEGSGGRTQYF.

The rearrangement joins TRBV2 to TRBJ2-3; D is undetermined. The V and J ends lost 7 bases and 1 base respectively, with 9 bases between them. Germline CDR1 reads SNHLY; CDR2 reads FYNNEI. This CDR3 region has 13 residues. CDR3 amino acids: CASTPLRTDTQYF. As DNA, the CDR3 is TGTGCCAGCACCCCCCTCCGCACAGATACGCAGTATTTT.

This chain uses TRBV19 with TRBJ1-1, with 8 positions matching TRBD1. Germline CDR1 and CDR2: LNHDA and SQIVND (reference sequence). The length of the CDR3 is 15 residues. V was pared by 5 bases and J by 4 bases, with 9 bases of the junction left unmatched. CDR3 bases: TGTGCCAGTAGTGAAACCGGGACAGGAAGCACTGAAGCTTTCTTT. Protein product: CASSETGTGSTEAFF.

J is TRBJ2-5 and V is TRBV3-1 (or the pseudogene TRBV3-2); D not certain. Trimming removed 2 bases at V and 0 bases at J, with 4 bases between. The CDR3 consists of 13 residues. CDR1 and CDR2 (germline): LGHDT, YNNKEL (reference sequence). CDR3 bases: TGTGCCAGCAGCCAAACTTACCAAGAGACCCAGTACTTC. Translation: CASSQTYQETQYF.

CDR3 sequence (DNA): TGTGCCAGCGGACCCGGAGGATCGTACGAGCAGTACTTC. This translates into CASGPGGSYEQYF. The J gene is TRBJ2-7, the V gene TRBV28; D might be TRBD2 (5 bases). V lost 8 bases, J lost 4 bases, and 15 bases lay in between. The V gene's germline CDR1 is MDHEN and CDR2 SYDVKM. This CDR3 region has 13 residues.

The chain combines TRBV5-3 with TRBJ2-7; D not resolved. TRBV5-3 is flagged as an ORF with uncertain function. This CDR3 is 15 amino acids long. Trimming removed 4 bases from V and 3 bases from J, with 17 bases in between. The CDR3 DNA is TGTGCCAGAAGCCTACGACTCACCCCCGGCTACGAGCAGTACTTC. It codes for CARSLRLTPGYEQYF.

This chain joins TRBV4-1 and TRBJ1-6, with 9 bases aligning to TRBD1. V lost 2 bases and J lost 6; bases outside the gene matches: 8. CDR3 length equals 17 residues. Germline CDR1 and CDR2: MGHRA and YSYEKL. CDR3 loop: CASSQHSQGARNSPLHF. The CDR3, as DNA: TGCGCCAGCAGCCAACACTCACAGGGGGCACGTAATTCACCCCTCCACTTT.

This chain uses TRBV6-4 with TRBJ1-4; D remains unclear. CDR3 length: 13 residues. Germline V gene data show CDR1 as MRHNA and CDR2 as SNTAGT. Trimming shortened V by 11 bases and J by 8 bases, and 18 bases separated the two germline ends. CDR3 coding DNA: TGTGCCTCCCGGACCCCCACGGGGGAAAAACTGTTTTTT. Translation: CASRTPTGEKLFF.

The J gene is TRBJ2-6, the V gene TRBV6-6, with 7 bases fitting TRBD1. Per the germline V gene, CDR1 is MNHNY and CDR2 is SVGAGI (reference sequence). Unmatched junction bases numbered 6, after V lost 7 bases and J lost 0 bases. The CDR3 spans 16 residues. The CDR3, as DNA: TGTGCCAGCACCAAAGACAGGGCCTCTGGGGCCAACGTCCTGACTTTC. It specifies CASTKDRASGANVLTF.

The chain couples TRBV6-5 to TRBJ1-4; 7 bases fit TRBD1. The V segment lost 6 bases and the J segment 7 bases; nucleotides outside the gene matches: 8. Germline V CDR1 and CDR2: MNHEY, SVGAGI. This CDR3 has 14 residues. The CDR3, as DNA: TGTGCCAGCAGGTCAGGGGGTTTGAGTGAAAAACTGTTTTTT. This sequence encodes CASRSGGLSEKLFF.

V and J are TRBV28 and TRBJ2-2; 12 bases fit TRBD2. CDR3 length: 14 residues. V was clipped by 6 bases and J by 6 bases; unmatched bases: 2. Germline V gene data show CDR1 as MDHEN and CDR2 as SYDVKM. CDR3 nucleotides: TGTGCCAGCAGCTCTAGCGGGGGGGCCGGGGAGCTGTTTTTT. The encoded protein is CASSSSGGAGELFF.

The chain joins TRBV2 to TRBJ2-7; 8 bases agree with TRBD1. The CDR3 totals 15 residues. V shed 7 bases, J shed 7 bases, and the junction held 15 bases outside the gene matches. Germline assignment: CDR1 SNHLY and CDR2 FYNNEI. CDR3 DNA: TGTGCCAGCACCTGGCCTGGGCAGGGGGCTTGGGAGCAGTACTTC. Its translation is CASTWPGQGAWEQYF.

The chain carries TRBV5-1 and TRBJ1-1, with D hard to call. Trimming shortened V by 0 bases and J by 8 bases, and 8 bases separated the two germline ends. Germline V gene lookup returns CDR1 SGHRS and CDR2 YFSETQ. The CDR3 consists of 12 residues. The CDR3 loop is CASSLGSGEAFF. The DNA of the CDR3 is TGCGCCAGCAGCTTGGGTTCGGGGGAAGCTTTCTTT.

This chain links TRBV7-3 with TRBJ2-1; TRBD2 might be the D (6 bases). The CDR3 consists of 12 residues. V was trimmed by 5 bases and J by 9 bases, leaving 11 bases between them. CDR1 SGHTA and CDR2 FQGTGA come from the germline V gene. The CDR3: CASSPTSLEQFF. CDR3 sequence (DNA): TGTGCCAGCAGCCCGACTAGTCTTGAGCAGTTCTTC.

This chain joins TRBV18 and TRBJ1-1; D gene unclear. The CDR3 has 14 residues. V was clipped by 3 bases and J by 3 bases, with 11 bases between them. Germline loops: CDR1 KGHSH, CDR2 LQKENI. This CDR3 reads CASSPSTGDTEAFF. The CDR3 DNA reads TGTGCCAGCTCACCGTCAACCGGGGACACTGAAGCTTTCTTT.

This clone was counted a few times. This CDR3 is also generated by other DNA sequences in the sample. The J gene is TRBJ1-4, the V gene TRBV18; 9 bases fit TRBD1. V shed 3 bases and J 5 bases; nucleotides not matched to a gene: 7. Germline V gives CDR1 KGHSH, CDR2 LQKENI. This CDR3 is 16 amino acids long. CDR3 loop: CASSPTTGTGNEKLFF. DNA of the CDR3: TGTGCCAGCTCACCCACTACCGGGACAGGGAATGAAAAACTGTTTTTT.

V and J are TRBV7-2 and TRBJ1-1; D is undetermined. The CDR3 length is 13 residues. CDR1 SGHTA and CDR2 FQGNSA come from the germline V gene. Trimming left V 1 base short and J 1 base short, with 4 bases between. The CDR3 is CASSLGRNTEAFF. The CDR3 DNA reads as TGTGCCAGCAGCTTAGGTAGGAACACTGAAGCTTTCTTT.